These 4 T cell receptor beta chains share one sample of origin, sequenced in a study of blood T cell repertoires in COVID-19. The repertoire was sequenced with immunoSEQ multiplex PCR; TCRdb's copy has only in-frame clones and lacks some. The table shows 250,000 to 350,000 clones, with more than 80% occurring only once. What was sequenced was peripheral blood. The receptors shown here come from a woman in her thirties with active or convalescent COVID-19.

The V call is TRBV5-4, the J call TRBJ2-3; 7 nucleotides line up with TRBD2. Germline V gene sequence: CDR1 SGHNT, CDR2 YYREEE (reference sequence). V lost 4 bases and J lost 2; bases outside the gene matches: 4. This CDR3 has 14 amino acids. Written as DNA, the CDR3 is TGTGCCAGCAGCATGACTAGCTCCACAGATACGCAGTATTTT. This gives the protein CASSMTSSTDTQYF. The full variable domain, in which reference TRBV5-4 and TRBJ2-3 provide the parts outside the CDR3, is ETGVTQSPTHLIKTRGQQVTLRCSSQSGHNTVSWYQQALGQGPQFIFQYYREEENGRGNFPPRFSGLQFPNYSSELNVNALELDDSALYLCASSMTSSTDTQYFGPGTRLTVL.

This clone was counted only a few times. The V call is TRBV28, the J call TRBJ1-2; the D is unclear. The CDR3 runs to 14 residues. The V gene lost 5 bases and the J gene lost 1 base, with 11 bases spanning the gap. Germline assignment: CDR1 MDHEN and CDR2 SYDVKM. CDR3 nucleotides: TGTGCCAGCAGTAGTGGACTGCTTAACTATGGCTACACCTTC. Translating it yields CASSSGLLNYGYTF.

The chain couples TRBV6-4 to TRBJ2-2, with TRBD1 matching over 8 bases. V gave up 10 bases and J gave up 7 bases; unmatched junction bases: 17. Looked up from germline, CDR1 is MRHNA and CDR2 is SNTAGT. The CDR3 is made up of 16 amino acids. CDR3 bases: TGTGCCACCTTCATACGGACAGGGAGGTATGGCGGGGAGCTGTTTTTT. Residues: CATFIRTGRYGGELFF.

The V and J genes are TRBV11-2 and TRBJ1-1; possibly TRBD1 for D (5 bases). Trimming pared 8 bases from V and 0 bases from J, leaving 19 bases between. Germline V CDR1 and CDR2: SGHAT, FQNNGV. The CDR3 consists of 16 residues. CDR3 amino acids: CASDSGQARLNTEAFF. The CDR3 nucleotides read TGTGCCAGCGATTCAGGGCAGGCACGCCTGAACACTGAAGCTTTCTTT.